Shown below are 21 T cell receptor beta chains from a single sample sequenced in a study of shared clonotypes between healthy human individuals. Only in-frame clones appear in the TCRdb table, and some are missing; sequencing was by immunoSEQ multiplex PCR. This table holds some 490,000 clones, around four fifths found once. Material for sequencing was PBMCs. The receptors stem from a woman in her thirties or forties in good health. Some clones in this sample may be carry-over from other donors' samples.

The gene calls are TRBV15 and TRBJ2-7; D not resolved. V shed 1 base and J shed 7 bases, with 14 bases lying between them. Germline values: CDR1 LNHNV, CDR2 YYDKDF (reference sequence). The CDR3 runs 14 residues. The CDR3 loop is CATSRVGLRVEQYF. CDR3 nucleotides: TGTGCCACCAGCAGAGTTGGGTTGAGAGTAGAGCAGTACTTC.

The chain couples TRBV2 to TRBJ1-6; the match to TRBD1 covers 8 bases. V trimming: 2 bases; J trimming: 6 bases; junction bases outside the gene matches: 12. This CDR3 is 18 amino acids long. Per germline, CDR1 SNHLY and CDR2 FYNNEI. The CDR3 DNA sequence: TGTGCCAGCAGTGAAATTGGGTCTCAGGGGGCTACTAATTCACCCCTCCACTTT. Protein product: CASSEIGSQGATNSPLHF. The whole variable domain, filled in from reference TRBV2 and TRBJ1-6, reads EPEVTQTPSHQVTQMGQEVILRCVPISNHLYFYWYRQILGQKVEFLVSFYNNEISEKSEIFDDQFSVERPDGSNFTLKIRSTKLEDSAMYFCASSEIGSQGATNSPLHFGNGTRLTVT.

V gene TRBV30 combines with J gene TRBJ2-1; D not certain. V was pared by 2 bases and J by 8 bases, with 10 bases between. The CDR3 totals 12 residues. CDR1 GTSNPN and CDR2 SVGIG come from the germline V gene (reference sequence). This CDR3 reads CAWSFDWDEQFF. DNA of the CDR3: TGTGCCTGGAGTTTTGATTGGGATGAGCAGTTCTTC.

This clone was recorded many times. This sequence joins TRBV7-6 and TRBJ1-1, with D uncertain. Trimming removed 5 bases from V and 0 bases from J, with 7 bases in between. The CDR3 contains 13 residues. CDR1 SGHVS and CDR2 FNYEAQ come from the germline V gene. This chain's CDR3 is CASSQALNTEAFF. The CDR3 nucleotides are TGTGCCAGCAGCCAAGCCCTGAACACTGAAGCTTTCTTT.

The count of this clone is one. This chain uses TRBV10-3 with TRBJ1-1; possibly TRBD1 for D (5 bases). Trimming took 3 bases from V and 5 from J, leaving 13 bases between them. Germline V lookup: CDR1 ENHRY, CDR2 SYGVKD. This CDR3 comprises 14 residues. The CDR3 is CAISDHTGRTEAFF. The CDR3 coding sequence is TGTGCCATCAGTGACCACACGGGGCGGACTGAAGCTTTCTTT.

The chain joins TRBV28 to TRBJ2-1; 11 bases align to TRBD2. The trim removed 6 bases at V and 5 bases at J, leaving 6 bases unmatched. The germline gives CDR1 MDHEN, CDR2 SYDVKM. CDR3 length: 15 residues. Written as DNA, the CDR3 is TGTGCCAGCAGCTTCACGGGACTAGCGGACAATGAGCAGTTCTTC. This translates into CASSFTGLADNEQFF.

The chain carries TRBV5-1 and TRBJ2-5; 8 nucleotides match TRBD1. Germline V gene data show CDR1 as SGHRS and CDR2 as YFSETQ. CDR3 length: 14 amino acids. Germline trimming cut 5 bases from V and 4 bases from J; bases unmatched to any gene: 7. The CDR3 nucleotides read TGCGCCAGCAGAACCGGACAGGGAGGAGAGACCCAGTACTTC. Translation: CASRTGQGGETQYF.

The chain joins TRBV6-5 to TRBJ2-7, with 11 bases lining up with TRBD2. The ends lost 6 bases at V and 1 base at J; junction bases unmatched: 5. Per germline, CDR1 MNHEY and CDR2 SVGAGI. The CDR3 consists of 15 residues. The CDR3 here is CASRSTSGASYEQYF. The DNA of the CDR3 is TGTGCCAGCAGATCGACTAGCGGGGCATCCTACGAGCAGTACTTC.

The sample holds one count of this clone. J is TRBJ1-6 and V is TRBV30; 7 nucleotides line up with TRBD1. The germline V gene has CDR1 GTSNPN and CDR2 SVGIG (reference sequence). The CDR3 runs to 14 residues. Trimming at V came to 0 bases and at J to 6 bases, leaving 2 bases not matched to a gene. In DNA, the CDR3 is TGTGCCTGGAGTGTTGGGACAGCTAATTCACCCCTCCACTTT. Amino acid sequence: CAWSVGTANSPLHF.

This sequence joins TRBV5-6 and TRBJ2-3, with 7 positions matching TRBD2. The CDR3 totals 14 residues. The germline gives CDR1 SGHDT, CDR2 YYEEEE. V trimming: 3 bases; J trimming: 1 base; junction bases outside the gene matches: 2. The CDR3 sequence: CASSSLAGTDTQYF. Written as DNA, the CDR3 is TGTGCCAGCAGCTCTCTAGCGGGCACAGATACGCAGTATTTT.

V gene TRBV10-3 combines with J gene TRBJ2-2; D not certain. Germline assignment: CDR1 ENHRY and CDR2 SYGVKD. The germline V and J ends were trimmed by 11 bases and 1 base, with 11 bases remaining between them. The CDR3 loop spans 13 amino acids. This CDR3 reads CASRTGNTGELFF. The CDR3 DNA reads as TGTGCCTCCCGAACGGGGAACACCGGGGAGCTGTTTTTT.

The chain couples TRBV18 to TRBJ2-7; 11 bases map to TRBD1. Looked up from germline, CDR1 is KGHSH and CDR2 is LQKENI. The CDR3 covers 14 residues. With 6 bases clipped from V and 4 bases from J, the junction kept 5 bases outside the gene matches. The CDR3 sequence: CASSRTGGGYEQYF. The CDR3 region has the DNA TGTGCCAGCTCTCGGACAGGGGGCGGGTACGAGCAGTACTTC.

A word on this clone: The sample holds other DNA sequences that translate to the same CDR3. The chain recombines TRBV10-1 with TRBJ2-7; D possibly corresponds to TRBD2 (6 bases). Germline V gene sequence: CDR1 WNHNN, CDR2 SYGVQD (reference sequence). This CDR3 has 14 residues. Trimming took 6 bases from V and 2 from J, leaving 14 bases between them. The CDR3 reads CASSEAGTPYEQYF. The CDR3, as DNA: TGCGCCAGCAGCGAGGCGGGGACCCCCTACGAGCAGTACTTC.

CDR3 nucleotides: TGTGCCAGCATGTCCCCCCCGACTAGCGGGAGTCTGGGCTACGAGCAGTACTTC. Residues: CASMSPPTSGSLGYEQYF. The rearrangement links TRBV28 to TRBJ2-7; 12 bases align to TRBD2. The CDR3 has 18 residues. Germline V gene lookup returns CDR1 MDHEN and CDR2 SYDVKM. The J segment lost 3 bases and the V segment lost 7 bases, leaving 16 bases of the junction unmatched.

The gene calls are TRBV6-5 and TRBJ2-2; TRBD1 aligns across 7 bases. Germline V gene data show CDR1 as MNHEY and CDR2 as SVGAGI. After removal of 3 bases from V and 5 bases from J, the junction contained 3 bases not matched to a gene. The CDR3 is made up of 14 amino acids. The CDR3 protein is CASSYPGGTGELFF. The DNA of the CDR3 is TGTGCCAGCAGTTATCCAGGGGGAACCGGGGAGCTGTTTTTT.

This clone has just one count. The chain has TRBV7-7 and TRBJ2-1, with 11 bases lining up with TRBD2. Trimming took 2 bases from V and 10 from J; bases not matched to a gene: 7. CDR1 and CDR2 from the germline V gene are SSHAT and FNYEAQ (reference sequence). The CDR3 loop spans 15 amino acids. CDR3 coding DNA: TGTGCCAGCAGCTTACTAGCGGGAGGACGCAGCGAGCAGTTCTTC. It specifies CASSLLAGGRSEQFF.

This chain connects TRBV6-5 to TRBJ2-5; D unresolved. TRBJ2-7 explains the end of the DNA better; the J call may be wrong. Looked up from germline, CDR1 is MNHEY and CDR2 is SVGAGI. This CDR3 is built from 13 residues. DNA of the CDR3: TGTGCCAGCAGCCGCCCCGGGCCCTACGAGCAGTACTTC. Encoded protein: CASSRPGPYEQYF.

In this sample, this clone turned up a few times. This rearrangement joins TRBV27 to TRBJ2-2; 10 positions match TRBD1. The CDR3 covers 18 residues. From germline, CDR1 is MNHEY and CDR2 SMNVEV (reference sequence). The J segment lost 0 bases and the V segment lost 4 bases, leaving 8 bases of the junction unmatched. CDR3 residues: CASSSGTGDPSNTGELFF. CDR3 sequence (DNA): TGTGCCAGCAGTTCGGGGACAGGGGACCCCTCGAACACCGGGGAGCTGTTTTTT.

In this sample, this clone turned up a few times. CDR3 in DNA: TGTGCCATCGGAGCGGCTCGGGATGAGCAGTTCTTC. Translated: CAIGAARDEQFF. V usage is TRBV10-3 and J usage is TRBJ2-1; the D gene is possibly TRBD2 (5 bases). Germline lookup yields CDR1 ENHRY and CDR2 SYGVKD. Trimming removed 8 bases at V and 8 bases at J, with 13 bases between. This CDR3 has 12 residues.

This clone was seen a handful of times. The chain is built from TRBV11-2 and TRBJ2-7; maybe TRBD1 (5 bases). Between the trimmed V and J ends, which lost 5 bases and 2 bases, there was a span of 13 bases. Germline V lookup: CDR1 SGHAT, CDR2 FQNNGV. The CDR3 is made up of 14 amino acids. The CDR3 DNA is TGTGCCAGCAGCCTTCAGGGATCAACCTACGAGCAGTACTTC. Its protein is CASSLQGSTYEQYF.

This rearrangement joins TRBV7-3 to TRBJ2-1; D remains ambiguous. CDR3 size: 18 residues. Germline V lookup: CDR1 SGHTA, CDR2 FQGTGA. V was clipped by 0 bases and J by 5 bases, with 20 bases between them. The CDR3 loop is CASSLTGPRYYVDNEQFF. CDR3 DNA sequence: TGTGCCAGCAGCTTAACCGGCCCCAGGTACTACGTGGACAATGAGCAGTTCTTC.